The 24 T cell receptor beta chains reported below all come from one sample, sequenced in a study of T cells in Graves' hyperthyroidism and ophthalmopathy. Amplification targeted TCR beta CDR3 regions from RNA transcripts. Primed by the HTBI set, a first-round RT-PCR was run on the TCR CDR3. From the multiplex PCR reads, TCRdb called clonotypes with MiXCR, one entry per CDR3 protein. The sample has hundreds of thousands of distinct CDR3 sequences, around 19% seen once. Material for sequencing was blood. The receptors originated from a man aged 50-59 years with Graves' ophthalmopathy.

A word on this clonotype: This may be a read error: a much more frequent sequence differs by one nucleotide. This rearrangement joins TRBV7-9 to TRBJ2-1; the D gene is possibly TRBD2 (5 bases). The CDR3 runs 17 residues. Per germline, CDR1 SEHNR and CDR2 FQNEAQ (reference sequence). The CDR3: CVSSHIRADRGYNEQFF. In nucleotides, the CDR3 is TGTGTCAGCAGCCACATACGAGCCGATCGGGGCTACAATGAGCAGTTCTTC.

In its sample, this clonotype was seen many times. The chain carries TRBV28 and TRBJ2-1; D is possibly TRBD2 (5 bases). CDR1 and CDR2 (germline): MDHEN, SYDVKM. V lost 1 base to trimming and J lost 0 bases, with 16 bases between them. There are 18 residues in the CDR3. The CDR3 protein is CASSLSSGLGSSYNEQFF. The CDR3 DNA reads TGTGCCAGCAGTTTATCGTCCGGGCTAGGGAGCTCCTACAATGAGCAGTTCTTC. Drawing the rest from reference TRBV28 and TRBJ2-1, the complete variable domain is DVKVTQSSRYLVKRTGEKVFLECVQDMDHENMFWYRQDPGLGLRLIYFSYDVKMKEKGDIPEGYSVSREKKERFSLILESASTNQTSMYLCASSLSSGLGSSYNEQFFGPGTRLTVL.

The chain carries TRBV20-1 and TRBJ1-1; D gene unclear. This CDR3 is 11 amino acids long. Germline assignment: CDR1 DFQATT and CDR2 SNEGSKA (reference sequence). DNA for the CDR3: TGCAGCCATGCACGGGACACTGAAGCTTTCTTT. Protein sequence: CSHARDTEAFF.

This clonotype has just a few counts. V usage is TRBV20-1 and J usage is TRBJ2-6; unclear D gene. Germline loops: CDR1 DFQATT, CDR2 SNEGSKA (reference sequence). V dropped 3 bases and J dropped 2 bases, with 11 bases sitting between them. The CDR3 runs to 15 residues. CDR3 in amino acids: CSASERLTGANVLTF. The CDR3 DNA is TGCAGTGCTAGTGAACGCCTTACTGGGGCCAACGTCCTGACTTTC.

There are many counts of this clonotype. This chain joins TRBV28 and TRBJ1-5; no reliable D call. Germline CDR1 and CDR2: MDHEN and SYDVKM. The CDR3 length is 16 residues. The germline V and J ends were trimmed by 7 bases and 0 bases, with 16 bases remaining between them. In nucleotides, the CDR3 is TGTGCCAGCACCCTGCGGACGGGCTATAGCAATCAGCCCCAGCATTTT. Amino acids: CASTLRTGYSNQPQHF.

The chain links TRBV13 to TRBJ1-1, with D maybe TRBD1 (6 bases). The CDR3 loop spans 17 amino acids. With 4 bases removed from V and 3 bases from J, the gap between germline ends came to 21 bases. Germline lookup yields CDR1 PRHDT and CDR2 FYEKMQ (reference sequence). CDR3 in DNA: TGTGCCAGCAGCTCAGGGCCTCCGGGGGCGTTGGACACTGAAGCTTTCTTT. It translates to CASSSGPPGALDTEAFF.

This clonotype was counted between two and nine times. J is TRBJ2-5 and V is TRBV4-1; 7 bases are shared with TRBD2. Germline CDR1 is MGHRA and CDR2 is YSYEKL. This CDR3 has 16 residues. V trimming: 5 bases; J trimming: 1 base; junction bases outside the gene matches: 10. DNA of the CDR3: TGCGCCAGCAGCAGCCCGGAGGGACTACTCCAAGAGACCCAGTACTTC. It translates to CASSSPEGLLQETQYF.

At least ten counts were recorded for this clonotype. The V gene is TRBV13, the J gene TRBJ2-7; 7 nucleotides agree with TRBD2. The V gene end was trimmed by 2 bases and the J gene end by 4 bases; junction bases not matched to a gene: 8. The germline CDR1 and CDR2 sequences are PRHDT and FYEKMQ (reference sequence). The CDR3 covers 15 residues. The CDR3 here is CASSLIGGSMYEQYF. DNA for the CDR3: TGTGCCAGCAGCTTAATCGGCGGGAGTATGTACGAGCAGTACTTC.

In DNA form, the CDR3 reads TGTGCCAGCAGTGAGGTACCGGGCTCCACTGAAGCTTTCTTT. Its protein product is CASSEVPGSTEAFF. The V call is TRBV6-1, the J call TRBJ1-1; unclear D gene. CDR1 is MNHNS and CDR2 is SASEGT in the germline V gene. The CDR3 is 14 residues long. V lost 3 bases to trimming and J lost 4 bases, with 12 bases between them.

This clonotype occurred once. Just one base apart from a much larger clone, this may be a read error. The chain recombines TRBV20-1 with TRBJ2-1; D is perhaps TRBD2 (5 bases). Trimming took off 2 bases at V and 9 bases at J, with 26 bases between the two ends. Germline V CDR1 and CDR2: DFQATT, SNEGSKA (reference sequence). CDR3 size: 17 residues. The CDR3 here is CSARPFEGGPLFGEQFF. The CDR3 DNA sequence: TGCAGTGCTAGACCCTTCGAGGGCGGGCCCCTCTTTGGTGAGCAGTTCTTC.

This clonotype came up many times. This chain joins TRBV29-1 and TRBJ2-1; 9 bases map to TRBD1. J was trimmed by 8 bases and V by 4 bases; bases with no gene match: 9. Per germline, CDR1 SQVTM and CDR2 ANQGSEA. The CDR3 is 14 residues long. The CDR3 nucleotides read TGCAGCGTTGTAGGGACAGGGTTTTCCGATGAGCAGTTCTTC. This sequence encodes CSVVGTGFSDEQFF.

This chain connects TRBV12-5 to TRBJ1-1; D is unclear. Per the germline V gene, CDR1 is LGHNT and CDR2 is FRNRAP. Trimming pared 0 bases from V and 6 bases from J, leaving 14 bases between. The CDR3 covers 15 residues. CDR3 in amino acids: CASGLVMFGGPEAFF. The CDR3 DNA follows: TGTGCTAGTGGTTTGGTAATGTTTGGAGGTCCTGAAGCTTTCTTT.

CDR3: CASSSADGTEAFF. The CDR3 bases are TGCGCCAGCAGTTCGGCCGATGGTACTGAAGCTTTCTTT. The J gene is TRBJ1-1, the V gene TRBV10-2; D gene uncertain. Trimming removed 5 bases at V and 5 bases at J, with 12 bases between. The germline CDR1 and CDR2 sequences are WSHSY and SAAADI. This CDR3 comprises 13 residues.

V is TRBV11-2 and J is TRBJ1-6; TRBD1 agrees at 7 bases. Trimming cost V 5 bases and J 6 bases; bases outside gene matches: 4. The germline gives CDR1 SGHAT, CDR2 FQNNGV. The CDR3 covers 14 residues. The DNA for the CDR3 is TGTGCCAGCAGCCGTACAGGGGCTAATTCACCCCTCCACTTT. It codes for CASSRTGANSPLHF.

This clonotype came up many times. The chain carries TRBV24-1 and TRBJ2-3, with no clear D. V was cut by 4 bases and J by 2 bases, with 12 bases left in between. The CDR3 runs 15 residues. Germline V lookup: CDR1 KGHDR, CDR2 SFDVKD. The CDR3 coding sequence is TGTGCCACCAGTGACGCGACGGATTTCACAGATACGCAGTATTTT. Translated: CATSDATDFTDTQYF.

This chain links TRBV24-1 with TRBJ2-3; 7 bases are a match to TRBD1. Germline CDR1 is KGHDR and CDR2 is SFDVKD. This CDR3 spans 17 amino acids. J was trimmed by 5 bases and V by 6 bases; bases with no gene match: 16. This CDR3 reads CATSPNPNRGGVDTQYF. CDR3 DNA sequence: TGTGCCACCAGTCCTAACCCCAACAGGGGCGGTGTAGATACGCAGTATTTT.

This clonotype was recorded at least ten times. This sequence joins TRBV20-1 and TRBJ2-1; maybe TRBD2 (6 bases). V was cut by 1 base and J by 3 bases, with 7 bases left in between. Germline CDR1 and CDR2: DFQATT and SNEGSKA (reference sequence). The CDR3 covers 13 residues. In nucleotides, the CDR3 is TGCAGTGCTAGAGGGCGGGACTACAATGAGCAGTTCTTC. It yields the protein CSARGRDYNEQFF.

The chain combines TRBV2 with TRBJ2-2; D is perhaps TRBD2 (6 bases). From germline, CDR1 is SNHLY and CDR2 FYNNEI. The V end was cut by 2 bases, the J end by 4 bases, with 8 bases between. CDR3 length: 14 amino acids. CDR3 protein: CASSEWRGTGELFF. Written as DNA, the CDR3 is TGTGCCAGCAGTGAATGGCGGGGCACCGGGGAGCTGTTTTTT.

The chain carries TRBV7-9 and TRBJ1-5; D gene ambiguous. CDR3 length: 14 amino acids. The germline V gene has CDR1 SEHNR and CDR2 FQNEAQ (reference sequence). The germline V and J ends were trimmed by 2 bases and 5 bases, with 10 bases remaining between them. CDR3 coding DNA: TGTGCCAGCAGCTTATTAGGAGATGATCAGCCCCAGCATTTT. It encodes CASSLLGDDQPQHF.

This CDR3 reads CASSVVGGRGTGELFF. CDR3 DNA sequence: TGTGCCAGCAGCGTTGTAGGGGGGCGCGGCACCGGGGAGCTGTTTTTT. The V and J genes are TRBV28 and TRBJ2-2; D is perhaps TRBD1 or TRBD2 (6 bases each). The CDR3 runs 16 residues. Germline assignment: CDR1 MDHEN and CDR2 SYDVKM. Trimming left V 6 bases short and J 4 bases short, with 18 bases between.

This rearrangement joins TRBV30 to TRBJ1-3; no reliable D call. Trimming pared 0 bases from V and 1 base from J, leaving 10 bases between. The germline gives CDR1 GTSNPN, CDR2 SVGIG (reference sequence). The CDR3 spans 15 residues. Here the CDR3 DNA reads TGTGCCTGGAGTGTACCGGGGAGTTCTGGAAACACCATATATTTT. Its translation is CAWSVPGSSGNTIYF. Full variable domain (missing parts from reference TRBV30 and TRBJ1-3): SQTIHQWPATLVQPVGSPLSLECTVEGTSNPNLYWYRQAAGRGLQLLFYSVGIGQISSEVPQNLSASRPQDRQFILSSKKLLLSDSGFYLCAWSVPGSSGNTIYFGEGSWLTVV.

This clonotype occurred a few times. This chain uses TRBV4-1 with TRBJ1-1; TRBD1 is a possible D gene (5 bases). In germline, CDR1 is MGHRA, CDR2 YSYEKL. The CDR3 runs 15 residues. V was clipped by 3 bases and J by 1 base, with 12 bases between them. This CDR3 is CASSHRDSPNTEAFF. The CDR3 DNA reads as TGCGCCAGCAGCCACCGGGACTCACCGAACACTGAAGCTTTCTTT.

This clonotype was counted between two and nine times. The CDR3 loop is CASSHSDRGVGNTIYF. CDR3 nucleotides: TGCGCCAGCAGCCATTCGGACAGGGGTGTAGGAAACACCATATATTTT. This chain links TRBV4-1 with TRBJ1-3; 9 bases agree with TRBD1. Germline lookup yields CDR1 MGHRA and CDR2 YSYEKL. The V gene end was trimmed by 3 bases and the J gene end by 4 bases; junction bases not matched to a gene: 7. The CDR3 spans 16 residues.

Note on this clonotype: Being one base from a much bigger clone, this may be a read error. Likely a read error: the CDR3 ends without its conserved phenylalanine or tryptophan. This chain uses TRBV28 with TRBJ2-7; D is perhaps TRBD2 (7 bases). V lost 7 bases, J lost 6 bases, and 19 bases lay in between. The length of the CDR3 is 14 residues. Germline CDR1 is MDHEN and CDR2 is SYDVKM. CDR3 loop: CASTVGGGSSEQYL. In DNA form, the CDR3 reads TGTGCCAGCACCGTGGGAGGGGGGTCCAGCGAGCAGTACCTC.